This T cell receptor (beta chain) emerged from a study of control samples from healthy donors and cancer patients. Only in-frame clones appear in the TCRdb table, and some are missing; sequencing was by immunoSEQ multiplex PCR. The data show around 90,000 clones, around 86% seen once. CDR3 size: 17 residues. Trimming cost V 0 bases and J 4 bases; bases outside gene matches: 7. In germline, CDR1 is LNHNV, CDR2 YYDKDF (reference sequence). The gene calls are TRBV15 and TRBJ1-5; 9 nucleotides match TRBD1. The sequenced material came from blood. The source of this sequence is a man aged 25-40 years in good health. The CDR3 sequence is CATSRERTGVRNQPQHF. The CDR3 DNA sequence: TGTGCCACCAGCAGAGAGAGGACAGGGGTAAGGAATCAGCCCCAGCATTTT.